The 23 T cell receptor beta chains given below trace back to one sample, sequenced in a study of vaccination and CD4 T cells after COVID-19. The Oncomine TCR Beta short-read assay was applied to DNA of cultured CD4+ T cells. MiXCR, run by TCRdb on the PCR reads, gives a single entry per CDR3 protein. The sample includes some 20,000 distinct CDR3 sequences, 40% to 45% seen only once; the top ten take roughly 2.9%. These TCRs are of unknown antigen specificity. Indicated treatment: approximately 9-day PBMC culture with coronavirus spike peptide pools or control peptides (ViraFEST assay). The sequences come from CD4+ T cells from blood, cultured in vitro, collected after SARS-CoV-2 vaccination. The receptors stem from a human donor who had recovered from COVID-19.

CDR3 bases: TGCGCCAGCAGTGAAGGGGGACAGGGGTCCAACGAGCAGTACTTC. Its translation is CASSEGGQGSNEQYF. The rearrangement links TRBV10-1 to TRBJ2-7; 10 nucleotides agree with TRBD1. J was trimmed by 5 bases and V by 3 bases; bases with no gene match: 7. CDR1 is WNHNN, CDR2 SYGVQD, per germline (reference sequence). The CDR3 extends over 15 amino acids.

CDR3 DNA sequence: TGCAGCGTTTGGACTAGCGGGAGTAGTTCTGAGCAGTTCTTC. Translating gives CSVWTSGSSSEQFF. This chain connects TRBV29-1 to TRBJ2-1; 13 bases line up with TRBD2. Trimming cost V 5 bases and J 9 bases; bases outside gene matches: 7. Germline V CDR1 and CDR2: SQVTM, ANQGSEA. The CDR3 totals 14 residues.

This clonotype was seen a few times. The chain uses TRBV28 and TRBJ2-7; 8 bases are a match to TRBD2. Looked up from germline, CDR1 is MDHEN and CDR2 is SYDVKM. V shed 2 bases, J shed 2 bases, and the junction held 2 bases outside the gene matches. This CDR3 has 14 amino acids. The CDR3 loop reads CASSLTSGTYEQYF. The CDR3 DNA is TGTGCCAGCAGTTTAACTAGCGGAACCTACGAGCAGTACTTC.

This clonotype was seen more than once but under ten times. The chain recombines TRBV6-1 with TRBJ2-1; TRBD2 is a possible D gene (5 bases). The CDR3 is 12 amino acids. Germline V gene sequence: CDR1 MNHNS, CDR2 SASEGT. V lost 8 bases to trimming and J lost 16 bases, with 21 bases between them. The CDR3 nucleotides are TGTGCCAGCCATCTCCCGGGAAGGGAGATATTCTTC. Its protein is CASHLPGREIFF.

V gene TRBV20-1 combines with J gene TRBJ1-1, with 9 bases aligning to TRBD1. The V gene's germline CDR1 is DFQATT and CDR2 SNEGSKA (reference sequence). The J segment lost 4 bases and the V segment lost 6 bases, leaving 9 bases of the junction unmatched. The CDR3 extends over 14 amino acids. The DNA of the CDR3 is TGCAGTGCCAGGACACAGGGGGCGCCCACTGAAGCTTTCTTT. It encodes CSARTQGAPTEAFF.

This clonotype was seen only once. The CDR3: CATLRGEWVTDTQYF. The DNA of the CDR3 is TGTGCCACCCTCCGCGGTGAATGGGTCACAGATACGCAGTATTTT. The chain employs TRBV7-8 and TRBJ2-3; the D is unclear. V lost 10 bases to trimming and J lost 2 bases, with 19 bases between them. The CDR3 is 15 residues long. CDR1 is SGHVS and CDR2 is FQNEAQ in the germline V gene.

V and J are TRBV28 and TRBJ1-3, with D uncertain. Germline V gene lookup returns CDR1 MDHEN and CDR2 SYDVKM. The CDR3 length is 14 residues. V was trimmed by 0 bases and J by 4 bases, leaving 7 bases between them. The CDR3, as DNA: TGTGCCAGCAGTTTATGGACAACCGGAAACACCATATATTTT. This gives the protein CASSLWTTGNTIYF.

This clonotype was seen a handful of times. The V call is TRBV24-1, the J call TRBJ1-6, with TRBD1 identical over 9 bases. This CDR3 is 13 amino acids long. The V segment lost 9 bases and the J segment 10 bases; nucleotides outside the gene matches: 6. Germline V CDR1 and CDR2: KGHDR, SFDVKD. CDR3 nucleotides: TGTGCCACCCCCGGGACAGGGCACTCACCCCTCCACTTT. As protein: CATPGTGHSPLHF.

This clonotype has only a few counts. This chain joins TRBV19 and TRBJ1-5, with a weak D call TRBD1 (6 bases). Germline V CDR1 and CDR2: LNHDA, SQIVND (reference sequence). V gave up 3 bases and J gave up 7 bases, with 10 bases separating them. This CDR3 spans 13 amino acids. The CDR3 region has the DNA TGTGCCAGTAGTATTCGGGGGGGCCAGCCCCAGCATTTT. It is translated as CASSIRGGQPQHF. Supplemented by reference TRBV19 and TRBJ1-5, the full variable domain reads DGGITQSPKYLFRKEGQNVTLSCEQNLNHDAMYWYRQDPGQGLRLIYYSQIVNDFQKGDIAEGYSVSREKKESFPLTVTSAQKNPTAFYLCASSIRGGQPQHFGDGTRLSIL.

This clonotype was observed once. The chain has TRBV10-2 and TRBJ1-2, with 7 bases fitting TRBD1. The trim removed 0 bases at V and 5 bases at J, leaving 6 bases unmatched. Germline CDR1 is WSHSY and CDR2 is SAAADI. This CDR3 has 15 residues. CDR3 coding DNA: TGCGCCAGCAGTGAGTCGGCGTCCAGGGGGTATGGCTACACCTTC. Translation gives CASSESASRGYGYTF.

The V call is TRBV6-5, the J call TRBJ2-2; D perhaps matches TRBD2 (6 bases). The CDR3 extends over 14 amino acids. CDR1 is MNHEY, CDR2 SVGAGI, per germline. V was cut by 4 bases and J by 4 bases, with 10 bases left in between. CDR3 sequence reads: CASSSTSFTGELFF. The DNA for the CDR3 is TGTGCCAGCAGTTCGACTAGTTTCACCGGGGAGCTGTTTTTT.

V usage is TRBV20-1 and J usage is TRBJ2-1; the match to TRBD2 covers 8 bases. This CDR3 comprises 14 residues. J lost 1 base, V lost 6 bases, and 5 bases had no gene match. CDR1 is DFQATT, CDR2 SNEGSKA, per germline (reference sequence). CDR3 amino acids: CSAEVAGSYNEQFF. The CDR3 bases are TGCAGTGCAGAAGTAGCGGGGTCCTACAATGAGCAGTTCTTC.

The V call is TRBV4-2, the J call TRBJ1-5; D remains ambiguous. V lost 6 bases and J lost 10, with 16 bases in between. CDR1 and CDR2 from the germline V gene are LGHNA and YNFKEQ. The CDR3 contains 13 residues. In DNA form, the CDR3 reads TGTGCCAGCAGTTCTGGACGGCTTTCTCCCCAGCATTTT. Translation gives CASSSGRLSPQHF.

This clonotype was seen a few times. The chain joins TRBV19 to TRBJ1-5; D is possibly TRBD1 (6 bases). The V gene lost 5 bases and the J gene lost 0 bases, with 17 bases spanning the gap. Looked up from germline, CDR1 is LNHDA and CDR2 is SQIVND (reference sequence). CDR3 length: 17 residues. As DNA, the CDR3 is TGTGCCAGTAGTGTGACAGGTCCCCCCTATAGCAATCAGCCCCAGCATTTT. Protein sequence: CASSVTGPPYSNQPQHF.

This clonotype has a handful of counts. The chain recombines TRBV20-1 with TRBJ1-5; tentative D call: TRBD1 (5 bases). Germline lookup yields CDR1 DFQATT and CDR2 SNEGSKA (reference sequence). Trimming stripped 1 base from V and 0 bases from J, with 10 bases between. This CDR3 comprises 15 residues. The CDR3 bases are TGCAGTGCTAGAGTAGGGGAATATAGCAATCAGCCCCAGCATTTT. Protein: CSARVGEYSNQPQHF.

V is TRBV6-2 or TRBV6-3 and J is TRBJ2-1; D may be TRBD1 (6 bases). Trimming removed 6 bases at V and 6 bases at J, with 18 bases between. Germline V lookup: CDR1 MNHEY, CDR2 SVGEGT. This CDR3 has 15 amino acids. CDR3 in amino acids: CASSRPGQGSNEQFF. CDR3 bases: TGTGCCAGCAGCCGCCCTGGGCAGGGGAGCAATGAGCAGTTCTTC.

The table lists this clonotype with a count of one. This rearrangement joins TRBV10-2 to TRBJ1-5, with D tentatively TRBD1 (6 bases). The CDR3 runs 14 residues. Germline loops: CDR1 WSHSY, CDR2 SAAADI. Trimming pared 3 bases from V and 4 bases from J, leaving 10 bases between. The CDR3 region is CASSEQGGNQPQHF. In DNA form, the CDR3 reads TGCGCCAGCAGTGAACAGGGCGGTAATCAGCCCCAGCATTTT.

This clonotype has only a few counts. One end of the junction fails to match germline, which may point to a read error. The chain combines TRBV6-1 with TRBJ1-2; possible D gene TRBD1, 5 bases. The CDR3 spans 12 residues. CDR1 and CDR2 (germline): MNHNS, SASEGT. The CDR3 loop is CASREGDRGYTF. CDR3 bases: TGTGCCAGCAGAGAAGGGGATCGGGGCTACACCTTC.

This chain connects TRBV6-2 or TRBV6-3 to TRBJ2-2; D ambiguous. From germline, CDR1 is MNHEY and CDR2 SVGEGT. Trimming cost V 1 base and J 5 bases, with 2 bases left between them. The CDR3 has 12 residues. This CDR3 is CASSYYTGELFF. In DNA, the CDR3 is TGTGCCAGCAGTTACTATACCGGGGAGCTGTTTTTT.

Only a few counts were recorded for this clonotype. The genes are TRBV27 and TRBJ2-3; 7 bases align to TRBD1. This CDR3 comprises 14 residues. Germline lookup yields CDR1 MNHEY and CDR2 SMNVEV (reference sequence). The ends lost 8 bases at V and 5 bases at J; junction bases unmatched: 10. Here the CDR3 reads CASGVQGMRDTQYF. The CDR3 DNA is TGTGCCAGCGGGGTACAGGGGATGAGAGATACGCAGTATTTT.

This chain connects TRBV12-3 or TRBV12-4 to TRBJ1-6; D uncertain. V lost 6 bases to trimming and J lost 3 bases, with 9 bases between them. The length of the CDR3 is 14 residues. The CDR3 spells CASRTALYNSPLHF. As DNA, the CDR3 is TGTGCCAGCAGAACAGCGCTCTATAATTCACCCCTCCACTTT.

This rearrangement joins TRBV20-1 to TRBJ2-1; D is unresolved. With 0 bases removed from V and 3 bases from J, the gap between germline ends came to 6 bases. The CDR3 runs 13 residues. Germline loops: CDR1 DFQATT, CDR2 SNEGSKA (reference sequence). Here the CDR3 DNA reads TGCAGTGCTAGAGACAGGATCTACAATGAGCAGTTCTTC. This gives the protein CSARDRIYNEQFF.

The genes are TRBV5-5 and TRBJ2-7, with D possibly matching TRBD1 (6 bases). Trimming stripped 4 bases from V and 5 bases from J, with 16 bases between. The CDR3 totals 14 residues. Germline V gene sequence: CDR1 SGHKS, CDR2 YYEKEE (reference sequence). The CDR3 is CASSPGQTPHEQYF. CDR3 sequence (DNA): TGTGCCAGCAGCCCAGGACAGACCCCTCACGAGCAGTACTTC.